This T cell receptor (beta chain) was sequenced in a study of cytomegalovirus exposure and HLA in healthy donors. The study's findings and limits: Among the most significant clusters, several appeared linked to common viral pathogens in a later analysis. A later analysis associated some 18,000 TCR beta sequences with HLA alleles at a 0.05 false discovery rate. About 87% or about 30% of the time was how often most TCR beta V segments were productive, according to an earlier analysis.

The CDR3 covers 15 residues. V dropped 5 bases and J dropped 10 bases, with 21 bases sitting between them. Looked up from germline, CDR1 is LNHDA and CDR2 is SQIVND (reference sequence). Primers: 60 Vbeta forward and 13 Jbeta reverse. Only in-frame clones appear in the TCRdb table, and some are missing; sequencing was by immunoSEQ multiplex PCR. Its table records about 39,000 clones. Concerning this clone itself: Its target is unknown.

The sample consisted of PBMCs. This sequence joins TRBV19 and TRBJ2-1, with a tentative D call TRBD2 (5 bases). The TCR was taken from a male donor in good health and CMV-seronegative. Written as DNA, the CDR3 is TGTGCCAGTAGTCGAGATCGGGAATTATATGAGGAGCAGTTCTTC. Protein product: CASSRDRELYEEQFF.